This T cell receptor beta chain was captured in a study of blood T cell repertoires in COVID-19. Study-level background: The cDNA or gDNA used as material had been derived from T cells, B-cell-depleted T cells, or PBMCs.

The CDR3 runs 15 residues. Germline V gene data show CDR1 as GTSNPN and CDR2 as SVGIG (reference sequence). V dropped 7 bases and J dropped 3 bases, with 21 bases sitting between them. Authors' methods: Amplification of reference gene primers was used by the study to estimate nucleated cell counts. Sequenced by immunoSEQ multiplex PCR; TCRdb stores in-frame clones only, minus some. V and J calls and clone size are as listed in that table; D and trimming were resolved from the DNA. The sample comprises about 470,000 clones, approximately 90% of which are singletons, and 0.7% rests with the top ten. Resolution of symptoms, clearance, or two negative PCRs was present in recovered Cohort 3 donors.

The sequenced sample consisted of PBMCs or T cells enriched from blood (not recorded which). The origin of this receptor is a woman under 30 who had recovered from COVID-19. This chain uses TRBV30 with TRBJ1-2; D may be TRBD1 (5 bases). The DNA for the CDR3 is TGTGCCTACTCTGGGGACGCAGCGGGAGACTATGGCTACACCTTC. Its translation is CAYSGDAAGDYGYTF.